The 17 T cell receptor beta chains given below trace back to one sample, sequenced in a study of glioma-infiltrating T cells. TCR alpha and beta CDR3 regions were amplified from RNA using iRepertoire nested multiplex PCR. TCRdb called the multiplex PCR reads again in MiXCR, with one record for every CDR3 protein. The top ten hold approximately 26% of the sample, which has approximately 140,000 distinct CDR3 sequences, under 30% seen once. Input material: glioma tissue, nonneoplastic brain tissue, or PBMCs (not recorded which). These receptors were taken from a human donor with low-grade glioma or glioblastoma, undergoing nonglioma brain surgery, or in good health (not recorded which).

This clonotype was seen many times. The CDR3, as DNA: TGCAGTGCTAGAGAAATGTGGGATCAGCCCCAGCATTTT. This translates into CSAREMWDQPQHF. The chain links TRBV20-1 to TRBJ1-5; D remains ambiguous. Germline V CDR1 and CDR2: DFQATT, SNEGSKA (reference sequence). V lost 0 bases, J lost 5 bases, and 8 bases lay in between. The CDR3 is 13 amino acids.

This clonotype came up a few times. The chain couples TRBV3-1 to TRBJ2-3; D gene uncertain. Deletions cut 0 bases from V and 7 bases from J, with 8 bases between. Germline V lookup: CDR1 LGHDT, CDR2 YNNKEL (reference sequence). This CDR3 comprises 13 residues. The CDR3 coding sequence is TGTGCCAGCAGCCAAGATTGGGGTCATACGCAGTATTTT. Its translation is CASSQDWGHTQYF.

Concerning this clonotype: At one of its ends the junction is not consistent with the germline gene, which may arise from a read error. The genes are TRBV5-4 and TRBJ1-1; maybe TRBD1 (5 bases). Germline V gene lookup returns CDR1 SGHNT and CDR2 YYREEE (reference sequence). The CDR3 is 13 residues long. CDR3 sequence reads: CASSLRGPAEALF. CDR3 coding DNA: TGTGCCAGCAGCTTGAGGGGACCGGCTGAAGCTCTCTTT.

This clonotype has ten or more counts. V usage is TRBV20-1 and J usage is TRBJ1-5; perhaps TRBD1 as D (6 bases). The CDR3 loop spans 14 amino acids. The germline gives CDR1 DFQATT, CDR2 SNEGSKA (reference sequence). V was clipped by 2 bases and J by 1 base, with 9 bases between them. The CDR3 nucleotides read TGCAGTGCTAGAACAGGGACCAGCAATCAGCCCCAGCATTTT. As protein: CSARTGTSNQPQHF.

About this clonotype itself: It may be a read error: a sequence one base away is much more abundant. The gene calls are TRBV14 and TRBJ2-1; no clear D. The CDR3 is 16 residues long. From germline, CDR1 is SGHDN and CDR2 FVKESK. V lost 6 bases and J 0 bases, leaving 15 bases between the germline ends. CDR3: CASRRRHQSSYNEQFF. CDR3 nucleotide sequence: TGTGCCAGCAGACGAAGACACCAGAGCTCCTACAATGAGCAGTTCTTC.

V gene TRBV28 combines with J gene TRBJ2-3; 9 bases are a match to TRBD2. Unmatched junction bases numbered 5, after V lost 2 bases and J lost 5 bases. Looked up from germline, CDR1 is MDHEN and CDR2 is SYDVKM. The CDR3 runs to 15 residues. The CDR3 DNA sequence: TGTGCCAGCAGTTTAATGCGGGGGGGCAGAGATACGCAGTATTTT. Translation gives CASSLMRGGRDTQYF.

The chain couples TRBV28 to TRBJ2-1, with 8 bases identical to TRBD2. The CDR3 sequence is 16 residues long. CDR1 and CDR2 (germline): MDHEN, SYDVKM. V lost 4 bases, J lost 5 bases, and 10 bases stayed unmatched. The CDR3 loop reads CASSSSGTSRHNEQFF. CDR3 sequence (DNA): TGTGCCAGCAGTTCCTCCGGGACTAGTCGGCACAATGAGCAGTTCTTC. The complete variable domain, with remaining parts taken from reference TRBV28 and TRBJ2-1, reads DVKVTQSSRYLVKRTGEKVFLECVQDMDHENMFWYRQDPGLGLRLIYFSYDVKMKEKGDIPEGYSVSREKKERFSLILESASTNQTSMYLCASSSSGTSRHNEQFFGPGTRLTVL.

Regarding this clonotype: A single base separates this from a much larger clone, so it may be a read error. In nucleotides, the CDR3 is TGTGCCACCAGCAGAGAATTGCCTAGCGGGGACCGCACAGATACGCAGTATTTT. Its protein product is CATSRELPSGDRTDTQYF. The chain couples TRBV15 to TRBJ2-3; 9 nucleotides line up with TRBD2. The V segment lost 0 bases and the J segment 1 base; nucleotides outside the gene matches: 8. Germline V lookup: CDR1 LNHNV, CDR2 YYDKDF (reference sequence). This CDR3 has 18 amino acids.

This clonotype was counted a few times. The chain couples TRBV7-2 to TRBJ1-3; no clear D. The germline V gene encodes CDR1 SGHTA and CDR2 FQGNSA. The CDR3 is 14 residues long. Trimming took 4 bases from V and 0 from J, leaving 7 bases between them. The CDR3, as DNA: TGTGCCAGCAGCTCAAGGAGCTCTGGAAACACCATATATTTT. Translation gives CASSSRSSGNTIYF. The whole variable domain, remainder taken from reference TRBV7-2 and TRBJ1-3, is GAGVSQSPSNKVTEKGKDVELRCDPISGHTALYWYRQSLGQGLEFLIYFQGNSAPDKSGLPSDRFSAERTGGSVSTLTIQRTQQEDSAVYLCASSSRSSGNTIYFGEGSWLTVV.

This clonotype was observed a handful of times. The rearrangement joins TRBV12-3 or TRBV12-4 to TRBJ2-7; D not certain. The CDR3 contains 12 residues. Trimming pared 1 base from V and 7 bases from J, leaving 8 bases between. CDR3 in DNA: TGTGCCAGCAGTTTAGGTAACGGGGAGCAGTACGTC. Translated: CASSLGNGEQYV.

The V call is TRBV12-3 or TRBV12-4, the J call TRBJ2-1, with TRBD1 matching 10 bases. The CDR3 totals 15 residues. Trimming at V came to 5 bases and at J to 8 bases, leaving 9 bases not matched to a gene. In DNA form, the CDR3 reads TGTGCCAGCAGTGCCGGGACAGGGGATAATGATGAGCAGTTCTTC. Protein: CASSAGTGDNDEQFF.

J is TRBJ2-4 and V is TRBV28, with D perhaps matching TRBD1 (6 bases). The CDR3 contains 14 residues. Trimming shortened V by 5 bases and J by 6 bases, and 14 bases separated the two germline ends. Germline V gene data show CDR1 as MDHEN and CDR2 as SYDVKM. The CDR3 region is CASSNYRVGNIQYF. The CDR3 DNA follows: TGTGCCAGCAGTAACTACAGGGTCGGAAACATTCAGTACTTC. The variable domain in full, completed from reference TRBV28 and TRBJ2-4, reads DVKVTQSSRYLVKRTGEKVFLECVQDMDHENMFWYRQDPGLGLRLIYFSYDVKMKEKGDIPEGYSVSREKKERFSLILESASTNQTSMYLCASSNYRVGNIQYFGAGTRLSVL.

In the case of this clonotype: A much larger clone lies a single base off, so this may be a read error. The CDR3 here is CASRAAGTNNEQFF. The CDR3 coding sequence is TGTGCCAGCAGAGCCGCCGGGACAAACAATGAGCAGTTCTTC. This chain joins TRBV7-2 and TRBJ2-1, with D maybe TRBD1 (6 bases). Trimming removed 6 bases at V and 5 bases at J, with 14 bases between. Germline V gives CDR1 SGHTA, CDR2 FQGNSA. This CDR3 spans 14 amino acids. The entire variable domain, with the rest obtained from reference TRBV7-2 and TRBJ2-1, is as follows: GAGVSQSPSNKVTEKGKDVELRCDPISGHTALYWYRQSLGQGLEFLIYFQGNSAPDKSGLPSDRFSAERTGGSVSTLTIQRTQQEDSAVYLCASRAAGTNNEQFFGPGTRLTVL.

The sample holds a few counts of this clonotype. The chain employs TRBV12-3 or TRBV12-4 and TRBJ1-5; D not resolved. The length of the CDR3 is 18 residues. Deletions cut 4 bases from V and 0 bases from J, with 19 bases between. CDR3: CASSSRGRAVYSNQPQHF. DNA for the CDR3: TGTGCCAGCAGTTCCCGAGGGAGGGCCGTTTATAGCAATCAGCCCCAGCATTTT.

The V gene is TRBV20-1, the J gene TRBJ2-1; 14 bases fit TRBD2. This CDR3 comprises 16 residues. Trimming cost V 0 bases and J 7 bases; bases outside gene matches: 5. From germline, CDR1 is DFQATT and CDR2 SNEGSKA (reference sequence). CDR3 sequence reads: CSARDPGTSGGNEQFF. CDR3 in DNA: TGCAGTGCTAGAGATCCGGGGACTAGCGGGGGTAATGAGCAGTTCTTC.

The chain joins TRBV4-1 to TRBJ2-5, with 7 bases lining up with TRBD1. The CDR3 is 16 residues long. Trimming at V came to 1 base and at J to 4 bases, leaving 9 bases not matched to a gene. Germline V gene data show CDR1 as MGHRA and CDR2 as YSYEKL. This CDR3 is CASSQAPRQGGETQYF. The CDR3 nucleotides are TGCGCCAGCAGCCAAGCGCCAAGACAGGGCGGAGAGACCCAGTACTTC.

This clonotype was observed many times. The chain links TRBV4-1 to TRBJ2-3; D is possibly TRBD2 (6 bases). Germline CDR1 MGHRA, CDR2 YSYEKL. The CDR3 length is 16 residues. Deletions cut 1 base from V and 0 bases from J, with 11 bases between. The CDR3 region is CASSQGWSGSTDTQYF. DNA of the CDR3: TGCGCCAGCAGCCAAGGGTGGAGCGGGAGCACAGATACGCAGTATTTT.